This T cell receptor (beta chain) comes out of a study of blood T cell repertoires in COVID-19. Background on the study: The United States, Italy and Spain supplied acute and convalescent COVID-19 samples. T cells, B-cell-depleted T cells, or PBMCs provided the cDNA or gDNA that served as material.

The CDR3 has 17 amino acids. Germline V gene sequence: CDR1 MGHRA, CDR2 YSYEKL. V shed 0 bases and J 7 bases; nucleotides not matched to a gene: 9. Per the authors' pipeline: Estimation of nucleated cell counts relied on the amplification of reference gene primers. Clones were sequenced by immunoSEQ multiplex PCR, and TCRdb holds only the in-frame ones, with some missing. V, J and clone size reflect that table, while D and trimming were determined from the DNA. The table records approximately 130,000 clones, roughly 79% of them present only once. Input material: peripheral blood. The receptor's source is a man older than 75 with acute or convalescent COVID-19. The chain joins TRBV4-1 to TRBJ1-5; 10 bases are shared with TRBD1. Written as DNA, the CDR3 is TGCGCCAGCAGCCAAGAATTTTCGGGACAGGGGTTCCAGCCCCAGCATTTT. This codes for CASSQEFSGQGFQPQHF.